Following are 11 T cell receptor beta chains from one sample sequenced in a study of T-cell reconstitution after alpha-beta-depleted transplantation in children. Researchers prepared the TCRbeta library using unique molecular identifiers, the study reports. TCRdb re-called the PCR reads with MiXCR, one entry per CDR3 protein. Among more than 150,000 distinct CDR3 sequences, 14% to 15% were seen once, and the ten largest hold over 10%. Sample: PBMCs from the stem cell graft donor, taken from the stem cell graft. Receptors were obtained from a human donor who donated a stem cell graft to a child with acute lymphoblastic leukemia.

About this clonotype: A single base separates this from a much larger clone, so it may be a read error. This chain links TRBV20-1 with TRBJ2-1; 10 bases map to TRBD2. The CDR3 loop spans 14 amino acids. V dropped 5 bases and J dropped 7; count of bases not matched to a gene: 8. Germline V CDR1 and CDR2: DFQATT, SNEGSKA (reference sequence). CDR3 region: CSAHSSGSRNEQFF. The CDR3 DNA sequence: TGCAGTGCTCACTCTAGCGGGAGTCGGAATGAGCAGTTCTTC.

This clonotype appeared many times. The rearrangement uses TRBV30 and TRBJ1-2; no clear D. The V and J ends lost 2 bases and 8 bases respectively, with 6 bases between them. The CDR3 contains 10 residues. The germline gives CDR1 GTSNPN, CDR2 SVGIG (reference sequence). CDR3 in amino acids: CAWSSQGYTF. The CDR3 DNA reads TGTGCCTGGAGTTCCCAGGGCTACACCTTC.

A word on this clonotype: The junction differs from germline at one of its ends, possibly a read error. The V and J genes are TRBV7-7 and TRBJ2-2; D is unclear. Germline CDR1 SSHAT, CDR2 FNYEAQ (reference sequence). The CDR3 length is 14 residues. This CDR3 is CASSLGPSTGELFF. CDR3 nucleotide sequence: TGTGCTAGCAGCTTAGGACCCAGCACCGGGGAGCTGTTTTTT.

This clonotype came up many times. The chain links TRBV5-1 to TRBJ1-5; perhaps TRBD1 as D (5 bases). Looked up from germline, CDR1 is SGHRS and CDR2 is YFSETQ. The germline V and J ends were trimmed by 1 base and 5 bases, with 13 bases remaining between them. The CDR3 is 15 residues long. Here the CDR3 DNA reads TGCGCCAGCAGCTTGTATTCAGGGATGGATCAGCCCCAGCATTTT. Translated: CASSLYSGMDQPQHF.

In its sample, this clonotype was seen many times. This chain connects TRBV29-1 to TRBJ2-3; D remains ambiguous. Trimming left V 8 bases short and J 3 bases short, with 9 bases between. Germline assignment: CDR1 SQVTM and CDR2 ANQGSEA. CDR3 length equals 11 residues. CDR3 sequence (DNA): TGCAGCTTCTTGAATACAGATACGCAGTATTTT. Its protein product is CSFLNTDTQYF.

This clonotype was found many times. The chain uses TRBV29-1 and TRBJ2-4; D may be TRBD1 (5 bases). The germline V and J ends were trimmed by 4 bases and 3 bases, with 13 bases remaining between them. CDR1 is SQVTM, CDR2 ANQGSEA, per germline. The CDR3 consists of 14 residues. The CDR3 is CSVGRGTGKNIQYF. The CDR3 DNA reads TGCAGCGTTGGGCGCGGCACAGGCAAAAACATTCAGTACTTC. Full variable domain (remainder filled in from reference TRBV29-1 and TRBJ2-4): SAVISQKPSRDICQRGTSLTIQCQVDSQVTMMFWYRQQPGQSLTLIATANQGSEATYESGFVIDKFPISRPNLTFSTLTVSNMSPEDSSIYLCSVGRGTGKNIQYFGAGTRLSVL.

This clonotype was seen repeatedly, ten times or more. The chain couples TRBV12-3 or TRBV12-4 to TRBJ1-2, with a weak D call TRBD1 (5 bases). The CDR3 spans 15 residues. Trimming removed 3 bases at V and 7 bases at J, with 18 bases between. DNA for the CDR3: TGTGCCAGCAGTTTCGGCGAAAACAGGCCGGGTGGCTACACCTTC. Translating gives CASSFGENRPGGYTF.

At least ten counts were recorded for this clonotype. This chain joins TRBV12-3 or TRBV12-4 and TRBJ2-3, with a weak D call TRBD2 (6 bases). This CDR3 is built from 14 residues. With 6 bases removed from V and 4 bases from J, the gap between germline ends came to 14 bases. The DNA for the CDR3 is TGTGCCAGCAGCGGGAGTATGGGGTCAGATACGCAGTATTTT. Residues: CASSGSMGSDTQYF.

The sample holds a few counts of this clonotype. CDR3 bases: TGCGCCAGCAGCCGGACACCGGACAGGCAAGAGACCCAGTACTTC. It codes for CASSRTPDRQETQYF. The J gene is TRBJ2-5, the V gene TRBV5-1, with 7 positions matching TRBD1. V shed 4 bases, J shed 2 bases, and the junction held 8 bases outside the gene matches. The CDR3 covers 15 residues. Germline CDR1 reads SGHRS; CDR2 reads YFSETQ.

This clonotype was recorded a few times. The chain recombines TRBV12-3 or TRBV12-4 with TRBJ2-1; 10 nucleotides agree with TRBD2. V shed 5 bases, J shed 6 bases, and the junction held 10 bases outside the gene matches. This CDR3 region has 16 residues. CDR3: CASSPRRLAGPNEQFF. The CDR3 DNA reads TGTGCCAGCAGTCCCCGTCGACTAGCGGGCCCCAATGAGCAGTTCTTC.

The chain uses TRBV5-2 and TRBJ2-4; the table calls TRBD1, which could not be checked here. TRBV5-2 is tagged as a pseudogene. This CDR3 has 21 amino acids. Here the CDR3 reads CASNPNWLRVVGPLAKNIQYF. In DNA form, the CDR3 reads TGTGCCAGCAACCCAAATTGGCTAAGGGTGGTCGGTCCCCTAGCCAAAAACATTCAGTACTTC.